Sequencing of this TCR beta chain was carried out in a study of radiotherapy plus CTLA-4 blockade in lung cancer. Study-level background: Among all patients, 15% to 20% showed objective responses, while roughly 30% had disease control. Study-wide results and caveats: The best prediction of response reportedly came from early blood T cell clone dynamics, with interferon-beta. TCR clones of tumor origin grew in blood after radiotherapy plus ipilimumab.

Turning to this clone: Its antigen is currently unknown.

CDR3 length equals 15 residues. V was shortened by 6 bases and J by 5 bases, with 16 bases between the two germline ends. The germline gives CDR1 WSHSY, CDR2 SAAADI. Here immunoSEQ multiplex PCR was the method, and the copy in TCRdb shows in-frame clones only, minus some. The table includes 45,000 or so clones, approximately 76% detected once. Those patients who had chemo-refractory metastatic non-small-cell lung cancer were given focal radiation along with CTLA-4 blockade through ipilimumab. The starting material was peripheral blood, obtained from a patient treated with radiotherapy plus ipilimumab. The chain links TRBV10-2 to TRBJ1-4, with D possibly matching TRBD1 (5 bases). This clonotype was sampled from a human donor with non-small cell lung cancer who had stable disease on radiotherapy plus ipilimumab. CDR3 DNA: TGCGCCAGCAGCCCGGAAGGGGCAGGGAATGAAAAACTGTTTTTT. This encodes CASSPEGAGNEKLFF.